This T cell receptor (beta chain) was retrieved from a study of early T cells in non-severe SARS-CoV-2 infection. The wider study: Unsorted whole-blood RNA was sequenced in bulk, leaving chains unpaired.

This CDR3 is built from 13 residues. CDR1 and CDR2 from the germline V gene are LGHDT and YNNKEL (reference sequence). V dropped 4 bases and J dropped 6 bases, with 13 bases sitting between them. Turning to this clonotype: The antigen remains undetermined.

Attachment of unique molecular identifiers was made to individual cDNA molecules. TCRdb analysed the 5' RACE reads with MiXCR anew, one entry per CDR3 protein. The sample carries tens of thousands of distinct CDR3 sequences, approximately 12% recorded once. General study findings and limits: VDJdb matching favored anti-spike CD8 responses, missing private and CD4 specificities.

The rearrangement uses TRBV3-1 and TRBJ2-7; possible D gene TRBD2, 6 bases. The TCR sequence derives from an adult who was a healthcare worker with PCR-confirmed SARS-CoV-2 infection or an uninfected control (not recorded which). Sequencing was carried out using whole blood. The DNA for the CDR3 is TGTGCCAGCAGCCGGGAGATGGGGGGCGAGCAGTACTTC. Translated, it gives CASSREMGGEQYF.